In this sample, the clone carrying this T cell receptor beta chain turned up many times. What it binds is unknown. The germline V and J ends were trimmed by 2 bases and 3 bases, with 19 bases remaining between them. Germline CDR1 reads SQVTM; CDR2 reads ANQGSEA. The CDR3 has 16 amino acids. Source study methods: With a range of 23,224 to 690,600, the median per sample was about 92,000 TCRs. TCRdb called the RACE reads again in MiXCR, with one record for every CDR3 protein. TCRdb's processing, not the study's, gives the V and J calls here. The repertoire holds under 45,000 distinct CDR3 sequences, about 5.5% seen once, with 9.5% to 15% in the top ten. The record originates from a study of human T cells and chemical hapten exposure. Study findings and constraints: TCRs at a frequency above 1 in 1000 stayed unchanged with DPC sensitization.

The time point is: healthy volunteer bleed at 6 weeks. Extraction of total RNA was performed on unfractionated whole blood. Input material: whole blood. The chain employs TRBV29-1 and TRBJ1-2; possibly TRBD1 for D (5 bases). The receptor's source is a human donor in good health. Some clones in this sample may be carry-over from other donors' samples. The CDR3 loop reads CSVESRAVKSHYGYTF. As DNA, the CDR3 is TGCAGCGTTGAATCCAGGGCAGTTAAAAGTCACTATGGCTACACCTTC.